These T cell receptor beta chains were read from a single sample in a study of regulatory T cells in long-lasting Graves disease. TCRdb reprocessed the multiplex PCR reads via MiXCR and lists one record per CDR3 protein. This repertoire shows under 700,000 distinct CDR3 sequences, roughly 16% found once; its top ten account for 20% to 25%. The same sample was also studied in work on T cells in Graves' hyperthyroidism and ophthalmopathy.

This specimen was peripheral blood mononuclear cells (PBMCs), taken at new diagnosis, from a patient treated with antithyroid drugs. The receptors originated from a woman between 40 and 65 years old with Graves disease. Each CDR3 is given with its conserved first and last residue. A D gene is named only where the DNA matches it firmly. The size entry is marked missing in some rows and otherwise reads once, few, many or a size class.

cdr3_length	clone_size	d_call	v_call	j_call	cdr3_nt	cdr3_aa
14	-	-	TRBV10-3	TRBJ1-5	TGTGCCATCAGTGGTGTTGGGGATGGTCAGCCCCAGCATTTT	CAISGVGDGQPQHF
17	many	-	TRBV7-3	TRBJ2-3	TGTGCCAGCAGCCCTAGGGGGACGGGGGCTTCCACAGATACGCAGTATTTT	CASSPRGTGASTDTQYF
16	few	-	TRBV13	TRBJ1-2	TGTGCCAGCAGCTTAACGGGGGAGCGGACTAACTATGGCTACACCTTC	CASSLTGERTNYGYTF
13	-	-	TRBV28	TRBJ2-2	TGTGCCAGCAGATTCGGGTACACCGGGGAGCTGTTTTTT	CASRFGYTGELFF
13	many	TRBD1	TRBV6-5	TRBJ1-1	TGTGCCAGCAGTTACACAGGGGTCACTGAAGCTTTCTTT	CASSYTGVTEAFF
15	-	-	TRBV4-2	TRBJ2-5	TGTGCCAGCACTTCGGGTGGGGGGCCTCAAGAGACCCAGTACTTC	CASTSGGGPQETQYF
17	-	TRBD1	TRBV3-1	TRBJ1-6	TGTGCCAGCGGATCGGGACAGGCGATTATCTATAATTCACCCCTCCACTTT	CASGSGQAIIYNSPLHF
12	few	-	TRBV5-4	TRBJ1-4	TGTGCCAGCAGCTTGGGGGGTAGGGCGCTGTTTTTT	CASSLGGRALFF
14	many	-	TRBV6-1	TRBJ1-1	TGTGCCAGCAGTGTGAGTGCAGCGAACACTGAAGCTTTCTTT	CASSVSAANTEAFF
13	many	TRBD1	TRBV11-2	TRBJ2-7	TGTGCCAGCAGGCGTACAGGGGTCTACGAGCAGTACTTC	CASRRTGVYEQYF
14	-	-	TRBV20-1	TRBJ1-2	TGCAGTGCTATACGCGGGGATGTTTCGTTTGGCTACACCTTC	CSAIRGDVSFGYTF
17	-	-	TRBV6-5	TRBJ2-2	TGTGCCAGCAGTTACTTCCCGAGGGGCCCAAACACCGGGGAGCTGTTTTTT	CASSYFPRGPNTGELFF
14	many	-	TRBV6-5	TRBJ1-1	TGTGCCAGCAGTTACTCGTGGGTGAACACTGAAGCTTTCTTT	CASSYSWVNTEAFF
15	few	TRBD1	TRBV6-2/TRBV6-3	TRBJ2-1	TGTGCCAGCAGCCCCGGGGACAGGGGATACAATGAGCAGTTCTTC	CASSPGDRGYNEQFF
16	-	-	TRBV18	TRBJ1-2	TGTGCCAGCTCGCAAGCCTTGACGGCCAACCGGGATGGCTACACCTTC	CASSQALTANRDGYTF
16	few	-	TRBV19	TRBJ1-6	TGTGCCAGTCGAAGCGGGGGGGTTGCGTATAATTCACCCCTCCACTTT	CASRSGGVAYNSPLHF
14	-	-	TRBV7-9	TRBJ2-5	TGTGCCAGCAGGAGGGGAACGTACCAAGAGACCCAGTACTTC	CASRRGTYQETQYF
15	many	TRBD2	TRBV28	TRBJ2-7	TGTGCCAGCAGCTCCGGGGGGTCCCTGGAACGCGAGCAGTACTTC	CASSSGGSLEREQYF
15	-	-	TRBV20-1	TRBJ1-1	TGCAGTGCTAGAAGCAGACTAAACGCGAACACTGAAGCTTTCTTT	CSARSRLNANTEAFF
15	-	-	TRBV19	TRBJ2-7	TGTGCCAGTAGTCCTATCTCTGGCGGAGTATACGAGCAGTACTTC	CASSPISGGVYEQYF
11	-	-	TRBV28	TRBJ2-7	TGTGCCAGCAAAGGGACCTACGAGCAGTACTTC	CASKGTYEQYF
15	many	-	TRBV2	TRBJ1-4	TGTGCCAGCAGTGAAATGGGCTCTTCTAATGAAAAACTGTTTTTT	CASSEMGSSNEKLFF
16	many	TRBD2	TRBV20-1	TRBJ2-3	TGCAGTGCTAGAGTCACTAGCGGGGGGGCCACAGATACGCAGTATTTT	CSARVTSGGATDTQYF
14	few	TRBD1	TRBV6-2/TRBV6-3	TRBJ1-5	TGTGCCAGCAGTCCAGGACAGGGAATTCAGCCCCAGCATTTT	CASSPGQGIQPQHF
14	many	TRBD1	TRBV11-1	TRBJ2-7	TGTGCCAGCAGCCCACGGGACAGGGTTGACGAGCAGTACTTC	CASSPRDRVDEQYF
14	-	TRBD1	TRBV10-3	TRBJ2-3	TGTGCCATCAGGGGACAGACATCCCCAGATACGCAGTATTTT	CAIRGQTSPDTQYF
13	many	-	TRBV3-1	TRBJ1-1	TGTGCCAGCAGCCCGGCGGTAAGGACCGAAGCTTTCTTT	CASSPAVRTEAFF
12	many	-	TRBV2	TRBJ1-6	TGTGCCAGCCGGATTTCGGATTCACCCCTCCACTTT	CASRISDSPLHF
15	-	-	TRBV20-1	TRBJ2-3	TGCAGTGCTAGAGATATTAGGCAGAACACAGATACGCAGTATTTT	CSARDIRQNTDTQYF
14	-	TRBD1	TRBV5-4	TRBJ1-2	TGTGCCAGCAGTCTGGCTTCAGGGGGCGGTGGCTACACCTTC	CASSLASGGGGYTF
12	few	-	TRBV9	TRBJ2-1	TGTGCCAGCAGGGGGACTGACAATGAGCAGTTCTTC	CASRGTDNEQFF
15	many	TRBD2	TRBV6-4	TRBJ2-3	TGTGCCAGCAGTGAGACTAGCGGGGACGGGAATACGCAGTATTTT	CASSETSGDGNTQYF
16	many	-	TRBV6-2/TRBV6-3	TRBJ2-3	TGTGCCAGCAGTTACCCAGGGTTTGCTAGCACAGATACGCAGTATTTT	CASSYPGFASTDTQYF
16	many	-	TRBV5-1	TRBJ1-1	TGCGCCAGCAGCTTGGAAGGAGGGACCACGAGAACTGAAGCTTTCTTT	CASSLEGGTTRTEAFF
16	many	-	TRBV6-5	TRBJ2-7	TGTGCCAGCAGTTACTCGTCGACTTTACCCGACCGCGAGCAGTACTTC	CASSYSSTLPDREQYF
11	many	-	TRBV28	TRBJ1-1	TGTGCCACCGACAGGAACACTGAAGCTTTCTTT	CATDRNTEAFF
13	-	-	TRBV18	TRBJ2-5	TGTGCCAGCTCACCAAGAAGTGCGGAGACCCAGTACTTC	CASSPRSAETQYF